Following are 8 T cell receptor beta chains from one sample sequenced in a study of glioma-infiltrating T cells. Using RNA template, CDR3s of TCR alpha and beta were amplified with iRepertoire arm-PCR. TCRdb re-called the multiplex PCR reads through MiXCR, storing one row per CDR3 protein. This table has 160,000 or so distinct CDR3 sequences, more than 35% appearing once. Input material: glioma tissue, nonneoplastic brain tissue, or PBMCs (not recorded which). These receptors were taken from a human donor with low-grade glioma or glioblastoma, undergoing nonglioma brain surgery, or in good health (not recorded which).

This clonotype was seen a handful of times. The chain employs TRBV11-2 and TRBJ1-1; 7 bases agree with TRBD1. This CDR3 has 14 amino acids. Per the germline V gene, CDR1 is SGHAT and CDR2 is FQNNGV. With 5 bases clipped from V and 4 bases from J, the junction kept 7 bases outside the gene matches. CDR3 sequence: CASSPEQGFTEAFF. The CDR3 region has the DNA TGTGCCAGCAGCCCGGAACAGGGGTTCACTGAAGCTTTCTTT.

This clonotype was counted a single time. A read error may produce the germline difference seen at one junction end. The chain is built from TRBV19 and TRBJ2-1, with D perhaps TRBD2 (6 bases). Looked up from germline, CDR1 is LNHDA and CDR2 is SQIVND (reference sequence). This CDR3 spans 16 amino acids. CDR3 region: CASSIVGGTSYNEEFF. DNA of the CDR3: TGTGCCAGTAGTATAGTCGGGGGAACCTCGTACAATGAGGAGTTCTTC.

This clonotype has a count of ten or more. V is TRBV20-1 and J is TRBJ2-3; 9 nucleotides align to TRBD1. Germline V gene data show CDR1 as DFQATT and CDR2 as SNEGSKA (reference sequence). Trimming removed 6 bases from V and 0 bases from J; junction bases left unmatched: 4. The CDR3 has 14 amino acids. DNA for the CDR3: TGCAGTGCGGGACAGGGAGCTAGCACAGATACGCAGTATTTT. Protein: CSAGQGASTDTQYF.

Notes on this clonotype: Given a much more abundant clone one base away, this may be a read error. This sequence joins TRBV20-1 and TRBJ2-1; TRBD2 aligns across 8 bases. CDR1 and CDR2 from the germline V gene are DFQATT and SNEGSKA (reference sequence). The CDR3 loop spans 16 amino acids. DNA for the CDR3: TGCAGTGCTAGAGATATAAAGCGGGAGTCCTACAATGAGCAGTCCTTC. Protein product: CSARDIKRESYNEQSF.

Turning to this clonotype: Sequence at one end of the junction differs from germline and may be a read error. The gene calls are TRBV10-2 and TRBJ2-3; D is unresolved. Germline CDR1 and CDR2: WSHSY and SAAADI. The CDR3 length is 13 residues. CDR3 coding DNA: TGTGCCACCAGTATCAGTAGCACAGATACGCAGTATTTT. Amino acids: CATSISSTDTQYF.

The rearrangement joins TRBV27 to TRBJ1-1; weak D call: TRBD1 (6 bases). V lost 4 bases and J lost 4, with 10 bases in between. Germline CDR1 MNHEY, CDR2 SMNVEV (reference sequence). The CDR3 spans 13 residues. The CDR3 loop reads CASSYRERTEAFF. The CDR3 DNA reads TGTGCCAGCAGTTACAGGGAACGCACTGAAGCTTTCTTT.

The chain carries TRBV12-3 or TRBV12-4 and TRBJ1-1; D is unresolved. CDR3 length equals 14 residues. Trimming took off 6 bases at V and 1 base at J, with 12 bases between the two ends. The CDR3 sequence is CASRADDQNTEAFF. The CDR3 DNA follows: TGTGCCAGCAGAGCTGACGACCAGAACACTGAAGCTTTCTTT.

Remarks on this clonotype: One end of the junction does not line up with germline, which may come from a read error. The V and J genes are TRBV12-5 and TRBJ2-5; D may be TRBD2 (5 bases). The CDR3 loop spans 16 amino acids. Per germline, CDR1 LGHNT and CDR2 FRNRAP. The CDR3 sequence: CASGLFGISLQEIQYF. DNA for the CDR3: TGTGCTAGTGGTTTGTTCGGGATTAGCCTGCAAGAGATCCAGTACTTC. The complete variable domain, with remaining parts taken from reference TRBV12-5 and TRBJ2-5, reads DARVTQTPRHKVTEMGQEVTMRCQPILGHNTVFWYRQTMMQGLELLAYFRNRAPLDDSGMPKDRFSAEMPDATLATLKIQPSEPRDSAVYFCASGLFGISLQEIQYFGPGTRLLVL.